This TCR beta chain was sequenced in a study of blood T cell repertoires in COVID-19. Germline CDR1 and CDR2: MNHNS and SASEGT. CDR3 length equals 16 residues. Between the trimmed V and J ends, which lost 0 bases and 4 bases, there was a span of 13 bases. In the authors' methods: By means of reference gene primer amplification, nucleated cell counts were estimated. The repertoire was sequenced with immunoSEQ multiplex PCR; TCRdb's copy has only in-frame clones and lacks some. The V and J calls and clone size come from that table; D and trimming were worked out from the DNA. This table holds roughly 250,000 clones, 80% to 90% found once.

Sequenced sample: peripheral blood. The sequence derives from a middle-aged man with acute or convalescent COVID-19. The J gene is TRBJ1-5, the V gene TRBV6-1; D gene uncertain. DNA for the CDR3: TGTGCCAGCAGTGAAGCGCTCGGGTTCTTTAATCAGCCCCAGCATTTT. Encoded protein: CASSEALGFFNQPQHF.